Listed below are T cell receptor beta chains from one sample, sequenced in a study of OX40 agonist ivuxolimab in advanced cancers. Profiling relied on immunoSEQ multiplex PCR, and the TCRdb table lists in-frame clones only, not all of them. The sample consists of more than 20,000 clones, just over 90% of them appearing once. Sequenced here: CD4+ or CD8+ T cells sorted from blood, sampled in a trial of the OX40 agonist ivuxolimab. Receptors were obtained from an adult with an advanced solid tumor such as melanoma, head and neck, liver or kidney cancer. Both conserved end residues are part of each CDR3. D genes are given only for firm matches. Size tells how often a clone was seen (once, few, many) or the class of an expanded clone, and some rows leave it out.

TRBV27	TRBJ1-2	NA	NA	CASSPTPSGVTGYTF	TGTGCCAGCAGTCCCACACCCTCCGGGGTAACTGGCTACACCTTC
TRBV30	TRBJ1-1	TRBD1	NA	CAWSVWQGAATEAFF	TGTGCCTGGAGTGTATGGCAGGGGGCTGCCACTGAAGCTTTCTTT
TRBV15	TRBJ1-5	TRBD1	once	CATSRGGTGGVYSNQPQHF	TGTGCCACCAGCAGAGGCGGGACAGGGGGGGTTTATAGCAATCAGCCCCAGCATTTT
TRBV19	TRBJ2-7	NA	NA	CASSIEGGYEQYF	TGTGCCAGTAGTATAGAAGGTGGCTACGAGCAGTACTTC
TRBV5-6	TRBJ2-5	TRBD2	NA	CASTSFGGGTQETQYF	TGTGCCAGCACATCTTTTGGCGGGGGGACCCAAGAGACCCAGTACTTC
TRBV4-1	TRBJ1-1	NA	NA	CASSQGPHGTEAFF	TGCGCCAGCAGCCAAGGGCCACACGGAACTGAAGCTTTCTTT
TRBV4-1	TRBJ2-3	NA	once	CASSFRQVNTDTQYF	TGCGCCAGCAGCTTTAGACAGGTCAACACAGATACGCAGTATTTT
TRBV10-1	TRBJ2-3	NA	NA	CASSLRGLRDTQYF	TGCGCCAGCAGTCTCCGGGGCCTCCGGGATACGCAGTATTTT
TRBV9	TRBJ2-7	NA	NA	CASSVGQKPSYEQYF	TGTGCCAGCAGCGTAGGGCAGAAACCCTCCTACGAGCAGTACTTC
TRBV4-1	TRBJ2-3	TRBD2	NA	CASSPRTSGRTDTQYF	TGCGCCAGCAGCCCACGGACTAGCGGCCGCACAGATACGCAGTATTTT
TRBV10-2	TRBJ1-1	TRBD1	NA	CASGTGGITEAFF	TGCGCCAGTGGGACAGGGGGCATCACTGAAGCTTTCTTT
TRBV5-4	TRBJ1-1	TRBD1	NA	CASSSRDRAPMNTEAFF	TGTGCCAGCAGCTCCCGGGACAGGGCTCCCATGAACACTGAAGCTTTCTTT
TRBV11-1	TRBJ1-1	TRBD1	NA	CASSVDRENTEAFF	TGTGCCAGCAGCGTCGACAGGGAAAACACTGAAGCTTTCTTT
TRBV7-8	TRBJ1-5	TRBD1	NA	CASSLTRAGGNQPQHF	TGTGCCAGCAGCTTAACGAGGGCAGGGGGAAATCAGCCCCAGCATTTT
TRBV7-9	TRBJ1-1	TRBD1	NA	CASSLAGGVEAFF	TGTGCCAGCAGCTTAGCAGGGGGCGTGGAAGCTTTCTTT